This entry features one T cell receptor beta chain sequence. This specimen belongs to a study of pediatric ulcerative colitis. Assay used: immunoSEQ multiplex PCR; TCRdb lists only in-frame clones, some missing. Of approximately 37,000 clones listed, about 75% are singletons. One to two pinch biopsies were taken from the rectum during colonoscopy. The sequence was collected from a boy between 5 and 17 years old with severe ulcerative colitis. The source material was gut tissue.

CDR3 sequence (DNA): TGTGCCAGTGAGTCTGCGGGCCTTAACTATGGCTACACCTTC. As protein: CASESAGLNYGYTF. The chain recombines TRBV19 with TRBJ1-2; D call uncertain. From germline, CDR1 is LNHDA and CDR2 SQIVND (reference sequence). Trimming cost V 8 bases and J 1 base, with 14 bases left between them. The CDR3 has 14 residues.